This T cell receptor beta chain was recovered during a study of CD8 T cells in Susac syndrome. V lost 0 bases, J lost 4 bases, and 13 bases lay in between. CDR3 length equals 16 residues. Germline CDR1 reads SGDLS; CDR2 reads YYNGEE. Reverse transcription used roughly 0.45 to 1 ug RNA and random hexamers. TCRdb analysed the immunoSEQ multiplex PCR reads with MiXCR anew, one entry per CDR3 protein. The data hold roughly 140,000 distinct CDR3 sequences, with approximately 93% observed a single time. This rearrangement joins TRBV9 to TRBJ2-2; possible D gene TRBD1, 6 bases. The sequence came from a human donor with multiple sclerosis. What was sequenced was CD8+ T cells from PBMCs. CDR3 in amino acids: CASSVGTALSTGELFF. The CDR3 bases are TGTGCCAGCAGCGTAGGGACAGCATTAAGCACCGGGGAGCTGTTTTTT.